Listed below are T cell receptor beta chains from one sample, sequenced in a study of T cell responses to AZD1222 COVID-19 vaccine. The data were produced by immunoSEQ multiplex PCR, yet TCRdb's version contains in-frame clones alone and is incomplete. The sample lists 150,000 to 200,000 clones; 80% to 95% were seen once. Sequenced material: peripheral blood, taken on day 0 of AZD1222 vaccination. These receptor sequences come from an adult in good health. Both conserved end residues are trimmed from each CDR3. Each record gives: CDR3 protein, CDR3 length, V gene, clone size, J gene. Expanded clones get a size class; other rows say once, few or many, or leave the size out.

ASAETGSTDTQY | 12 | TRBV10-2 | . | TRBJ2-3
TLAGVTEQY | 9 | TRBV20-1 | . | TRBJ2-7
ASSYGVKTGELF | 12 | TRBV27 | . | TRBJ2-2
ASRQAGGMNNEQF | 13 | TRBV7-8 | . | TRBJ2-1
ASSIEGTLAARYNEQF | 16 | TRBV19 | . | TRBJ2-1
AWSGQGVLGELF | 12 | TRBV30 | . | TRBJ2-2
ASSGLRGSYNSPLH | 14 | TRBV2 | . | TRBJ1-6
ASSGGGSYNEQF | 12 | TRBV19 | . | TRBJ2-1
ASKSSGHGNTIY | 12 | TRBV6-5 | . | TRBJ1-3
ASSPDTGGDAF | 11 | TRBV2 | . | TRBJ1-1
ASSQVGGGWEQY | 12 | TRBV4-1 | . | TRBJ2-7
ASSQDLGLKQPQH | 13 | TRBV4-1 | . | TRBJ1-5
ASLVAGGGNEQF | 12 | TRBV6-6 | . | TRBJ2-1
ASTGPSGNTIY | 11 | TRBV19 | few | TRBJ1-3
ASSRDRGRWDSPLH | 14 | TRBV27 | . | TRBJ1-6
ASSPEGEATDTQY | 13 | TRBV7-8 | . | TRBJ2-3
ASSPNINYGYT | 11 | TRBV2 | . | TRBJ1-2
ASSLEYTSNQPQH | 13 | TRBV7-8 | . | TRBJ1-5
ASKRQGMNTEAF | 12 | TRBV19 | . | TRBJ1-1